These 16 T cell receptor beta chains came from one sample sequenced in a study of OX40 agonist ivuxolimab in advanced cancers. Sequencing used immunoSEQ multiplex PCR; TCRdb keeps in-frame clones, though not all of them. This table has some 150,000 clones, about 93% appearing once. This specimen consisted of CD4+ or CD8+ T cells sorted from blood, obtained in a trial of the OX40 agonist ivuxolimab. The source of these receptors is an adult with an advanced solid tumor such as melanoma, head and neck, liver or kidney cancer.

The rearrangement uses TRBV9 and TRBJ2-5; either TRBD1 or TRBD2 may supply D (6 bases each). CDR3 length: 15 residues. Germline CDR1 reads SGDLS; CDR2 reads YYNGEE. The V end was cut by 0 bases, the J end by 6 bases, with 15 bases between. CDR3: CASSVAPVGGQTQYF. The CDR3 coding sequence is TGTGCCAGCAGCGTAGCCCCCGTCGGGGGCCAGACCCAGTACTTC.

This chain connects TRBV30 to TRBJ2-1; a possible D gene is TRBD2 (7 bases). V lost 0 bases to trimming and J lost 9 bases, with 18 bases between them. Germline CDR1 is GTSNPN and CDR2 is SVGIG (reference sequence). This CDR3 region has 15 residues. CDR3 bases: TGTGCCTGGAGTGTCGCGTCCAGGGGACTATTTGAGCAGTTCTTC. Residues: CAWSVASRGLFEQFF.

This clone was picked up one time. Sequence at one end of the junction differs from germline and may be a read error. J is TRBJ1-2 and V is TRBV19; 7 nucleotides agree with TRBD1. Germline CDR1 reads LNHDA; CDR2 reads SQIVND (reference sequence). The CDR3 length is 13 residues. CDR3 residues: CASSPDDRVELAF. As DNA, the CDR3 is TGTGCCAGTAGTCCCGATGACAGGGTAGAGTTGGCCTTC.

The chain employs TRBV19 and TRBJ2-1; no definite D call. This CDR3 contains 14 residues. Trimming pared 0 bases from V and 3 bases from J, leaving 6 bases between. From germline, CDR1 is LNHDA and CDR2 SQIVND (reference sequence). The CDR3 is CASSIDPSYNEQFF. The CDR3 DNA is TGTGCCAGTAGTATAGATCCCAGCTACAATGAGCAGTTCTTC.

The CDR3 region is CASSPGNGNYGYTF. The CDR3 coding sequence is TGTGCCAGCTCACCTGGAAACGGGAATTATGGCTACACCTTC. The rearrangement joins TRBV18 to TRBJ1-2; unclear D gene. V was clipped by 3 bases and J by 5 bases, with 13 bases between them. CDR3 length equals 14 residues. Germline V gene data show CDR1 as KGHSH and CDR2 as LQKENI.

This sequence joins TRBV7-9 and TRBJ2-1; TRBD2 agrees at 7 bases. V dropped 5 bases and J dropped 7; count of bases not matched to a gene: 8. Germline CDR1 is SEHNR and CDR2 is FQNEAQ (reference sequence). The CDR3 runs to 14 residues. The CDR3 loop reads CASSPRIGGNEQFF. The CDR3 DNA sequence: TGTGCCAGCAGCCCCCGGATCGGGGGGAATGAGCAGTTCTTC.

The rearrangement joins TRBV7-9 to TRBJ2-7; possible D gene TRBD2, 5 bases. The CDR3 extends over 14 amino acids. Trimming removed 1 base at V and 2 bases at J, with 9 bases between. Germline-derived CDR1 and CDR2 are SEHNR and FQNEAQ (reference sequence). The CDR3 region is CASSLVGGPYEQYF. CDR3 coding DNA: TGTGCCAGCAGCTTAGTTGGAGGACCCTACGAGCAGTACTTC. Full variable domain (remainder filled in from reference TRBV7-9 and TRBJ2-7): DTGVSQNPRHKITKRGQNVTFRCDPISEHNRLYWYRQTLGQGPEFLTYFQNEAQLEKSRLLSDRFSAERPKGSFSTLEIQRTEQGDSAMYLCASSLVGGPYEQYFGPGTRLTVT.

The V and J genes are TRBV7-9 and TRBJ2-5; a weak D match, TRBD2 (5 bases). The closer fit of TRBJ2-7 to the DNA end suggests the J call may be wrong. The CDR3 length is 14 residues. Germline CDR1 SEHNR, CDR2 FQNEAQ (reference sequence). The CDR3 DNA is TGTGCCAGCAGCTTAGTGGAGGCCGACTACGAGCAGTACTTC. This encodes CASSLVEADYEQYF.

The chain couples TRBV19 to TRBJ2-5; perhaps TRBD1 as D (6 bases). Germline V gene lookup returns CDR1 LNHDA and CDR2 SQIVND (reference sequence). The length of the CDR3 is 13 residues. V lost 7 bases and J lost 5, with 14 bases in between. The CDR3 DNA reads TGTGCCAGTACCAAGGGGGAAACGGAGACCCAGTACTTC. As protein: CASTKGETETQYF.

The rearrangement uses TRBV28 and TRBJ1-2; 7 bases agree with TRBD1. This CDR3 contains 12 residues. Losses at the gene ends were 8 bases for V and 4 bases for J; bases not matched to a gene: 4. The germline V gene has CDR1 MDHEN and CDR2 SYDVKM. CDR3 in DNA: TGTGCCAGCCGGGACAGTCGCTATGGCTACACCTTC. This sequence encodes CASRDSRYGYTF.

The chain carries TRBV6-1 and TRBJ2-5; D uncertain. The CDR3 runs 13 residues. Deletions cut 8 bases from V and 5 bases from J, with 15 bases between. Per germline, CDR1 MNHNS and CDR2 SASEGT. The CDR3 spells CASRSLNWETQYF. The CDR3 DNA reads TGTGCCAGCCGATCCCTAAACTGGGAGACCCAGTACTTC.

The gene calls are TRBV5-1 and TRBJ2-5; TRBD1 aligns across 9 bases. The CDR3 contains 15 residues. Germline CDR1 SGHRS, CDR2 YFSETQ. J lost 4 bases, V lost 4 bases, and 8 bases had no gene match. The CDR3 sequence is CASSPGGQGGETQYF. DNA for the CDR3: TGCGCCAGCAGCCCGGGGGGACAGGGAGGAGAGACCCAGTACTTC.

The CDR3, as DNA: TGTGCCAGCAGTGGGGGCCGGGGAGCCCTTACAGATACGCAGTATTTT. This encodes CASSGGRGALTDTQYF. This chain connects TRBV28 to TRBJ2-3, with D perhaps TRBD1 (6 bases). Trimming pared 5 bases from V and 3 bases from J, leaving 18 bases between. CDR3 length equals 16 residues. Germline lookup yields CDR1 MDHEN and CDR2 SYDVKM.

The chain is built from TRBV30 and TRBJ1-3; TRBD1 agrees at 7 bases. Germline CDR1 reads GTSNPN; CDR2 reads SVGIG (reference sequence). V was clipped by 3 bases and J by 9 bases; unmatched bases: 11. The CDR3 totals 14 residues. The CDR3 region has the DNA TGTGCCTGGAGCGAGACAGGGAGAGTCAGCACCATATATTTT. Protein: CAWSETGRVSTIYF.

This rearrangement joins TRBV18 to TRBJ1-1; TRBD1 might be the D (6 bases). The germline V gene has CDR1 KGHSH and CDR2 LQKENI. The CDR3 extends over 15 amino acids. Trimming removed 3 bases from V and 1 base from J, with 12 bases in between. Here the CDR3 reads CASSPIGQPNTEAFF. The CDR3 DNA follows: TGTGCCAGCTCACCGATCGGACAGCCGAACACTGAAGCTTTCTTT. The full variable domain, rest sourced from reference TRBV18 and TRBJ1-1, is NAGVMQNPRHLVRRRGQEARLRCSPMKGHSHVYWYRQLPEEGLKFMVYLQKENIIDESGMPKERFSAEFPKEGPSILRIQQVVRGDSAAYFCASSPIGQPNTEAFFGQGTRLTVV.

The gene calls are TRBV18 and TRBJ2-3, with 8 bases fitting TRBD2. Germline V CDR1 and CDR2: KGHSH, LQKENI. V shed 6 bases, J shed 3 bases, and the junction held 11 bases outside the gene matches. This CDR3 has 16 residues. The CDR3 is CASSPQAGVGTDTQYF. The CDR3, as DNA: TGTGCCAGCTCGCCCCAAGCGGGAGTGGGGACAGATACGCAGTATTTT.